These T cell receptor beta chains were read from a single sample in a study of human T cells and chemical hapten exposure. TCRdb re-called the RACE reads through MiXCR, storing one row per CDR3 protein. In the table there are some 84,000 distinct CDR3 sequences, about 8.5% of which are singletons. This specimen consisted of whole blood, obtained in connection with sensitization to the hapten diphenylcyclopropenone (DPC). The receptors come from a man between 40 and 49 years old with alopecia areata. Some clones in this sample may be carry-over from other donors' samples. Both conserved end residues are trimmed from each CDR3. Rows may omit the clone size; those that give it use once, few, many or a size class.

clone size: many; V gene: TRBV6-6; CDR3 protein: ASSPGTSGSYNEQF
clone size: few; V gene: TRBV5-4; CDR3 protein: ASSPGLAGVDEQF
clone size: few; V gene: TRBV9; CDR3 protein: ASSGGFGTQY
clone size: few; V gene: TRBV6-5; CDR3 protein: ASSYSGLAGDYEQF
clone size: few; V gene: TRBV9; CDR3 protein: ASSRQIMGTWNEQF
clone size: many; V gene: TRBV6-2/TRBV6-3; CDR3 protein: ASRGTSGSADEQY
clone size: many; V gene: TRBV7-2; CDR3 protein: ASSNTGGAGNTIY
clone size: many; V gene: TRBV10-2; CDR3 protein: ASRGLAGFTDTQY
clone size: .; V gene: TRBV5-1; CDR3 protein: ASSLAKVTDTQY
clone size: few; V gene: TRBV10-3; CDR3 protein: AISGTGLTEAF
clone size: few; V gene: TRBV27; CDR3 protein: ASSSWTGGSLEAF
clone size: many; V gene: TRBV29-1; CDR3 protein: SAEGRGVNEKLF
clone size: few; V gene: TRBV4-3; CDR3 protein: ASRRTGSGTDTQY
clone size: many; V gene: TRBV6-2/TRBV6-3; CDR3 protein: ASTLDSGDQPQH
clone size: few; V gene: TRBV6-2/TRBV6-3; CDR3 protein: ASSYPPLAPQH